This T cell receptor (beta chain) is drawn from a study of cytomegalovirus exposure and HLA in healthy donors. Overall study findings and caveats: The study carried out a later analysis of TCR beta sequences. It associated 15,000 to 20,000 of them with specific HLA alleles at a false discovery rate of 0.05. The study labeled roughly 160 TCR beta chains cytomegalovirus-associated. In a later analysis, an Asian-associated ancestry cluster reportedly showed fewer N-insertions than the approximately 670-donor mean. Indistinguishability led to the exclusion of some V segments, TRBV6-2 and TRBV6-3 included.

PCR involved 60 Vbeta and 13 Jbeta primers. The protocol was immunoSEQ multiplex PCR, while the TCRdb copy is restricted to in-frame clones and leaves out a portion. The sample has about 38,000 clones. Notes on this clone: No antigen is known for it.

The V and J ends lost 5 bases and 1 base respectively, with 8 bases between them. Germline-derived CDR1 and CDR2 are MNHEY and SMNVEV (reference sequence). The CDR3 has 13 amino acids. Sequenced sample: PBMCs. The V call is TRBV27, the J call TRBJ1-2; D is unresolved. The sequence was collected from a man aged 40-49 years in good health and CMV-seropositive. CDR3 nucleotides: TGTGCCAGCAGTCTCCGGGGTAACTATGGCTACACCTTC. It yields the protein CASSLRGNYGYTF.